This record looks at one TCR beta chain sequence and its context. The target antigen is unknown. Read data end 3 residues before the CDR3 end; the end is taken from the germline J gene. Other nucleotide sequences from this sample produce the same CDR3. Assay used: immunoSEQ multiplex PCR; TCRdb lists only in-frame clones, some missing. Its listing shows 25,000 to 35,000 clones. The germline gives CDR1 KGHSH, CDR2 LQKENI. V lost 6 bases, J lost 9 bases, and 10 bases stayed unmatched. The CDR3 runs to 14 residues. This sample is part of a study of T cells in women clearing cervical HPV infection. About the study: Case blood drawn at lesion detection; control blood after infection cleared. Study results and limitations: TRBV6-7 relative abundance averaged approximately 0.1% in cases and about 0.17% in controls. CIN3+ cases had significantly higher TCR repertoire richness than controls, but evenness did not differ. A classifier using richness and V gene abundances reached an AUC of roughly 0.8.

This chain connects TRBV18 to TRBJ2-1; the match to TRBD2 covers 8 bases. The receptor was isolated from a woman between 18 and 69 years old with a cervical HPV16 infection that either progressed to CIN3+ or cleared (not recorded which). Sequencing was performed on blood buffy coat. The CDR3 loop is CASSPPHGRGEQFF. The sequenced CDR3 bases are TGTGCCAGCTCCCCCCCGCACGGGAGGGGTGAG.